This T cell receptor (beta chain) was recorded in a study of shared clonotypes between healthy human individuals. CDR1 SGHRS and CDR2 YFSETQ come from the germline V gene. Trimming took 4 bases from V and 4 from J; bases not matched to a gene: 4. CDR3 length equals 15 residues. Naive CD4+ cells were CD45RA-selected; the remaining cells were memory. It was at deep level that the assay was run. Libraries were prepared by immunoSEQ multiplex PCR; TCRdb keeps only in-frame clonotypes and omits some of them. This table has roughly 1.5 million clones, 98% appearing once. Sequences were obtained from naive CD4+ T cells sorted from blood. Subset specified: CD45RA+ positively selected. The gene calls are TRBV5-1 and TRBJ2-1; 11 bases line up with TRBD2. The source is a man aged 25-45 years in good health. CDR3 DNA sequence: TGCGCCAGCAGCCAACTAGCGGGAGATTACAATGAGCAGTTCTTC. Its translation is CASSQLAGDYNEQFF.